One sample yielded the 12 T cell receptor beta chains listed below, sequenced in a study of blood T cell repertoires in COVID-19. This table comes from immunoSEQ multiplex PCR, and its TCRdb copy is limited to in-frame clones, with some not included. The data hold roughly 100,000 clones, with 79% observed a single time. The sequenced sample was peripheral blood. Receptors were obtained from a woman at least 80 years old with active or convalescent COVID-19.

This chain joins TRBV5-8 and TRBJ2-7; D is perhaps TRBD2 (5 bases). The length of the CDR3 is 13 residues. Trimming removed 4 bases at V and 6 bases at J, with 14 bases between. Germline CDR1 is SGHTS and CDR2 is YDEGEE. For the CDR3, the DNA is TGTGCCAGCAGCCAAGGACTTCTGCGCGAGCAGTACTTC. This translates into CASSQGLLREQYF. The full variable domain, in which reference TRBV5-8 and TRBJ2-7 provide the parts outside the CDR3, is EAGVTQSPTHLIKTRGQQATLRCSPISGHTSVYWYQQALGLGLQFLLWYDEGEERNRGNFPPRFSGRQFPNYSSELNVNALELEDSALYLCASSQGLLREQYFGPGTRLTVT.

This chain connects TRBV7-8 to TRBJ2-7, with 7 positions matching TRBD2. The ends lost 2 bases at V and 5 bases at J; junction bases unmatched: 9. CDR1 and CDR2 from the germline V gene are SGHVS and FQNEAQ. The CDR3 sequence is 15 residues long. The DNA for the CDR3 is TGTGCCAGCAGCTTAAGTCTGGGACTACTAAACGAGCAGTACTTC. Amino acids: CASSLSLGLLNEQYF.

This chain connects TRBV5-1 to TRBJ2-5; no clear D gene. Per the germline V gene, CDR1 is SGHRS and CDR2 is YFSETQ. V was pared by 8 bases and J by 3 bases, with 17 bases between. The CDR3 extends over 14 amino acids. DNA of the CDR3: TGCGCCAGAGTCTTGGAAGCGATGGAAGAGACCCAGTACTTC. Its translation: CARVLEAMEETQYF.

The chain uses TRBV5-4 and TRBJ2-3, with 13 bases lining up with TRBD2. After removal of 3 bases from V and 6 bases from J, the junction contained 4 bases not matched to a gene. The CDR3 has 15 residues. The V gene's germline CDR1 is SGHNT and CDR2 YYREEE (reference sequence). The CDR3 sequence: CASSSWTSGSDTQYF. Written as DNA, the CDR3 is TGTGCCAGCAGCTCGTGGACTAGCGGGAGTGATACGCAGTATTTT.

J is TRBJ2-5 and V is TRBV3-1 (or the pseudogene TRBV3-2), with 7 bases matching TRBD2. With 6 bases clipped from V and 4 bases from J, the junction kept 8 bases outside the gene matches. The V gene's germline CDR1 is LGHDT and CDR2 YNNKEL (reference sequence). The CDR3 runs 14 residues. The CDR3 DNA is TGTGCCAGCAGTTCAGGACTAGAAACAGAGACCCAGTACTTC. This gives the protein CASSSGLETETQYF.

CDR3 nucleotide sequence: TGTGCCAGCAGCTTCCAGGCCACGTACAATGAGCAGTTCTTC. This sequence encodes CASSFQATYNEQFF. The chain recombines TRBV7-2 with TRBJ2-1; D is unclear. This CDR3 contains 14 residues. With 3 bases removed from V and 4 bases from J, the gap between germline ends came to 10 bases. Germline loops: CDR1 SGHTA, CDR2 FQGNSA.

Of note for this clone: One junction end disagrees with the germline gene, perhaps due to a read error. This chain links TRBV5-8 with TRBJ2-3; 7 nucleotides align to TRBD2. Germline V gene lookup returns CDR1 SGHTS and CDR2 YDEGEE. The CDR3 loop spans 13 amino acids. The CDR3 here is CASSNRNLRDYRF. CDR3 DNA: TGTGCCAGCAGCAACCGCAACCTCCGGGACTACCGTTTT.

The chain employs TRBV18 and TRBJ2-7; 7 nucleotides match TRBD1. The CDR3 runs 14 residues. The junction had 12 bases not matched to a gene; V was cut back by 7 bases and J by 6 bases. CDR1 is KGHSH, CDR2 LQKENI, per germline. CDR3 bases: TGTGCCAGCTTACCCCGGACAGGTGGAAGCGAGCAGTACTTC. Encoded protein: CASLPRTGGSEQYF.

Many counts were recorded for this clone. The J gene is TRBJ1-2, the V gene TRBV6-5, with 9 bases lining up with TRBD1. J lost 7 bases, V lost 10 bases, and 10 bases had no gene match. The CDR3 consists of 13 residues. CDR1 MNHEY and CDR2 SVGAGI come from the germline V gene. CDR3 in amino acids: CATTTGGVSGYTF. CDR3 bases: TGTGCCACCACCACAGGGGGCGTTAGTGGCTACACCTTC.

The CDR3 here is CASMGGMAFGELFF. The DNA for the CDR3 is TGTGCCAGTATGGGAGGCATGGCGTTTGGGGAGCTGTTTTTT. The chain employs TRBV3-1 (or the pseudogene TRBV3-2) and TRBJ2-2, with D perhaps TRBD2 (6 bases). Germline CDR1 reads LGHDT; CDR2 reads YNNKEL (reference sequence). This CDR3 is built from 14 residues. V lost 9 bases and J 8 bases, leaving 19 bases between the germline ends.

V and J are TRBV2 and TRBJ1-1, with a weak D call TRBD1 (6 bases). V lost 2 bases and J 12 bases, leaving 16 bases between the germline ends. CDR3 length: 13 amino acids. Germline lookup yields CDR1 SNHLY and CDR2 FYNNEI. The CDR3 is CASSESGRGSSFF. The CDR3 coding sequence is TGTGCCAGCAGTGAATCAGGAAGGGGGAGTTCTTTCTTT.

This clone appeared a few times. The chain links TRBV18 to TRBJ2-5; 9 nucleotides match TRBD1. The CDR3 extends over 16 amino acids. The germline gives CDR1 KGHSH, CDR2 LQKENI. V was clipped by 1 base and J by 5 bases; unmatched bases: 8. Here the CDR3 reads CASSPRGTGIGETQYF. The CDR3 coding sequence is TGTGCCAGCTCACCACGCGGGACAGGGATCGGGGAGACCCAGTACTTC.